This T cell receptor (beta chain) was sequenced during a study of shared clonotypes between healthy human individuals. This table comes from immunoSEQ multiplex PCR, and its TCRdb copy is limited to in-frame clones, with some not included. This table has more than 400,000 clones, around 73% appearing once. The CDR3 is 13 residues long. The V gene's germline CDR1 is SGHNT and CDR2 YENEEA. The V end was cut by 2 bases, the J end by 8 bases, with 11 bases between. Donors comprised healthy HIV-negative adults lacking recent acute infections or vaccinations. The rearrangement uses TRBV11-3 and TRBJ2-3, with D perhaps matching TRBD2 (6 bases). Sequenced: PBMCs. This TCR was recovered from a woman aged 40 to 50 in good health. Some clones in this sample may be carry-over from other donors' samples. CDR3 nucleotides: TGTGCCAGCAGCTTAAACCCGGAGGGTACGCAGTATTTT. It codes for CASSLNPEGTQYF.